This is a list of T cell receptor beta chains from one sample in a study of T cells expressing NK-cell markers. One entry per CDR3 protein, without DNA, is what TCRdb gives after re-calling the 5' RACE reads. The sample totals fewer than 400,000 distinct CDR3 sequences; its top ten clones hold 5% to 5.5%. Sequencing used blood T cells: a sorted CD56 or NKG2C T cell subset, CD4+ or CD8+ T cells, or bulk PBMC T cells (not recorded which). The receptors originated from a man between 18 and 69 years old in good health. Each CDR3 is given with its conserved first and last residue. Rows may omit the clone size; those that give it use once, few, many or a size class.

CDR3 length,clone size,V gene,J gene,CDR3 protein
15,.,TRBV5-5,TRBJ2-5,CASSLSTTGGETQYF
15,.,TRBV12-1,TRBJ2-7,CASSCPGRSSYEQYF
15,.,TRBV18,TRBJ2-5,CASSRGQGRKETQYF
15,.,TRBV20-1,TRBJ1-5,CSATTQGEGNQPQHF
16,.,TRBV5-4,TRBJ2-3,CASSRLAGSFTDTQYF
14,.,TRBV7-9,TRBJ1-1,CASSFAGAGTEAFF
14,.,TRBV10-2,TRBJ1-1,CASSDARGNTEAFF
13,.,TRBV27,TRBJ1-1,CASSFRGRTEAFF
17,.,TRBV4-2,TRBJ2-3,CASSHPTGRGTPDTQYF
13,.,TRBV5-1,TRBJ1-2,CASSFNPGTGYTF
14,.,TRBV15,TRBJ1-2,CATSSRTGRYGYTF
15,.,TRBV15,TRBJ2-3,CATTLRGGEIDTQYF
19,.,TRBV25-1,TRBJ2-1,CASSESRGGPPPPYNEQFF
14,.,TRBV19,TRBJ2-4,CASSLRGGVNIQYF
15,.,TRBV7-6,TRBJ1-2,CASSLGGGRSYGYTF
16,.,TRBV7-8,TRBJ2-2,CASSLVLAGAAGELFF
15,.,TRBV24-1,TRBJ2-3,CATSDTRAPTDTQYF
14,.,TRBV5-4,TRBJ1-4,CASSSSGRNEKLFF
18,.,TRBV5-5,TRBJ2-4,CASSLLAGASKAKNIQYF
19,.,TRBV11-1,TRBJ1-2,CASSRRDRGPPAPLWGYTF
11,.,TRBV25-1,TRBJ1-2,CARQGASGYTF
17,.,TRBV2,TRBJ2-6,CASSRGQGAAGANVLTF
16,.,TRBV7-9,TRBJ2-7,CASSSQGTGTSYEQYF
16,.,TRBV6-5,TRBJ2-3,CASSVRSPPSTDTQYF
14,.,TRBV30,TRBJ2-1,CAWSWGPGRNEQFF
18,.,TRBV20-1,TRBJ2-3,CSANGGRGASGKTDTQYF
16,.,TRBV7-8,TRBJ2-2,CASSFFGQGFAGELFF
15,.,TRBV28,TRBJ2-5,CASSVGGVEEETQYF
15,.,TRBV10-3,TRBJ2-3,CAIRGGSKSTDTQYF
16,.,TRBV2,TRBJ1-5,CASSEEGGRGNQPQHF
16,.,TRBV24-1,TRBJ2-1,CATSDLDTGSYNEQFF
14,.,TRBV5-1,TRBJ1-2,CASKRTGANYGYTF
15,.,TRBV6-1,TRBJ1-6,CASSPRDRDNSPLHF
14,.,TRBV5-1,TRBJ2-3,CASSLNAVADTQYF
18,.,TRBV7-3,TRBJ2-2,CASSRNGLAGGPDGELFF
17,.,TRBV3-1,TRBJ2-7,CASSPLLLAGSRYEQYF
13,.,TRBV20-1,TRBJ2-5,CSARSGGGQTQYF
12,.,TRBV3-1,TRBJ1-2,CASSHTPTDFTF
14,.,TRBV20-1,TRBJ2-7,CSARSGTSIYEQYF
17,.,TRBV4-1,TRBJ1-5,CASSQEKGEVSNQPQHF
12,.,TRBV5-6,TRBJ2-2,CASSRRTGELFF
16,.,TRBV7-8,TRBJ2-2,CASSLYSGVNTGELFF
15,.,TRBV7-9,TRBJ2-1,CASSDGPTTADEQFF
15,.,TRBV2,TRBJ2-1,CASSGRSGGANEQFF
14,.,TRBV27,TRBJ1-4,CASRLTGIGEKLFF
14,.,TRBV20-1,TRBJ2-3,CSARGWLAEDTQYF
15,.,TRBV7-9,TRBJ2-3,CASETIWGSTDTQYF
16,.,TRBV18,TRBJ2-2,CASSPPGRTNTGELFF
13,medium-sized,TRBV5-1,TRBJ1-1,CASSTDGNTLAFF
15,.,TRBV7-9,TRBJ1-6,CASSSQGQANSPLHF
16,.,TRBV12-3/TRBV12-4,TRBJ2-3,CASSMSAPSDADTQYF
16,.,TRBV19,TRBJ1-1,CASSVRATGANTEAFF
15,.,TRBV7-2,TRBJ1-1,CASSLGQGINTEAFF
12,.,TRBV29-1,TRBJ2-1,CSFRPSYNEQFF